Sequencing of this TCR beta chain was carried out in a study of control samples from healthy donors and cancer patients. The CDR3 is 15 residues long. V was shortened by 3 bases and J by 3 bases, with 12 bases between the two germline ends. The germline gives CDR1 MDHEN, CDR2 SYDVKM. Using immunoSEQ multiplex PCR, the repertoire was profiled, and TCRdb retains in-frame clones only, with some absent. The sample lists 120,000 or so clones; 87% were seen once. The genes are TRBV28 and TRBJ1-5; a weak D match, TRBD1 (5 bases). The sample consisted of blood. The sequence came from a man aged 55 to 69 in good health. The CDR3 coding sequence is TGTGCCAGCAGTTTTGAGGGAGGGGCCAATCAGCCCCAGCATTTT. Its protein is CASSFEGGANQPQHF.